This TCR beta chain was captured by sequencing in a study of shared clonotypes between healthy human individuals. Across the study: The composition of the donors was a couple of women and a few men aged 18 to 49.

The germline CDR1 and CDR2 sequences are SGHVS and FNYEAQ. The CDR3 is 14 residues long. Trimming at V came to 4 bases and at J to 3 bases, leaving 4 bases not matched to a gene. Only Caucasian adults living in Nashville, Tennessee served as donors. Splitting of each subset's genomic DNA was done evenly across several immunoSEQ plates. Profiling relied on immunoSEQ multiplex PCR, and the TCRdb table lists in-frame clones only, not all of them. This sample has 2,500,000 or so clones; 90% to 95% occur once, and the top ten carry under 0.15%. On this clone: What it recognizes is unknown.

General study points: Large sequencing depth failed to make sorted-subset sequencing complete, rarefaction showed.

This TCR came from a man aged 18 to 30 in good health. The gene calls are TRBV7-6 and TRBJ2-7; 9 bases line up with TRBD1. Sequences were obtained from naive CD4+ T cells sorted from blood. The subset is: CD45RA+ positively selected. The CDR3 nucleotides read TGTGCCAGCAGCTACCGGGACAGGGACTACGAGCAGTACTTC. Its protein is CASSYRDRDYEQYF.